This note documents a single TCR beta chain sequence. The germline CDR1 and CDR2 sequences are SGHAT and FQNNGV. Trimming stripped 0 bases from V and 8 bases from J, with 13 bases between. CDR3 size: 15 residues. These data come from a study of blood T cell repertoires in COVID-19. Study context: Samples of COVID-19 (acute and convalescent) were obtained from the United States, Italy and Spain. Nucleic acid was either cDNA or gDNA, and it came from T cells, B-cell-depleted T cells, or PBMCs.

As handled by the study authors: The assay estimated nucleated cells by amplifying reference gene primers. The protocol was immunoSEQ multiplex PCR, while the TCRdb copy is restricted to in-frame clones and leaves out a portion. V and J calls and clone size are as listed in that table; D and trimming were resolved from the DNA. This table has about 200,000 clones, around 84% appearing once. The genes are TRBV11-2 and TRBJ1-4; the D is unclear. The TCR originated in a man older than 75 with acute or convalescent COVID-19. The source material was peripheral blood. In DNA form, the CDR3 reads TGTGCCAGCAGCTTAGATGGACGGGCGGGGGAAAAACTGTTTTTT. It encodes CASSLDGRAGEKLFF. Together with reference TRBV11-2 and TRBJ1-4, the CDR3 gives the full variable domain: EAGVAQSPRYKIIEKRQSVAFWCNPISGHATLYWYQQILGQGPKLLIQFQNNGVVDDSQLPKDRFSAERLKGVDSTLKIQPAKLEDSAVYLCASSLDGRAGEKLFFGSGTQLSVL.